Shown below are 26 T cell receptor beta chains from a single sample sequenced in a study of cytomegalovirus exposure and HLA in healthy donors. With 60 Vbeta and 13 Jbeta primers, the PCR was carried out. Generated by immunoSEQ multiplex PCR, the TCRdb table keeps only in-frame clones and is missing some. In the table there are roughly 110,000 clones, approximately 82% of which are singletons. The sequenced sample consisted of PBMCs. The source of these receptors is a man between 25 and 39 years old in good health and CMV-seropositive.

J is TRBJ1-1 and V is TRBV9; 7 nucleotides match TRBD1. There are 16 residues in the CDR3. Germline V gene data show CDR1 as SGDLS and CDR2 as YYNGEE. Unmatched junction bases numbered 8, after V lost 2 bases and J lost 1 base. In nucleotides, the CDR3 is TGTGCCAGCAGCGTGAAAAGGGGGCGGAGGAACACTGAAGCTTTCTTT. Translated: CASSVKRGRRNTEAFF.

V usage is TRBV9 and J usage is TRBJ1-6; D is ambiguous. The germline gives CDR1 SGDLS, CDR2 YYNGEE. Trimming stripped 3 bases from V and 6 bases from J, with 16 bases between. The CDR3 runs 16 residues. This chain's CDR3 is CASSGGLWQTNSPLHF. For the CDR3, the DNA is TGTGCCAGCAGCGGAGGCCTGTGGCAGACTAATTCACCCCTCCACTTT. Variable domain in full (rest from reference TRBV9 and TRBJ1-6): DSGVTQTPKHLITATGQRVTLRCSPRSGDLSVYWYQQSLDQGLQFLIQYYNGEERAKGNILERFSAQQFPDLHSELNLSSLELGDSALYFCASSGGLWQTNSPLHFGNGTRLTVT.

Here the CDR3 reads CASSRRGDRRIYSNQPQHF. DNA for the CDR3: TGTGCCAGCAGCAGAAGGGGGGACAGGAGAATTTATAGCAATCAGCCCCAGCATTTT. V and J are TRBV14 and TRBJ1-5; 8 bases map to TRBD1. The junction had 15 bases not matched to a gene; V was cut back by 5 bases and J by 0 bases. The germline V gene encodes CDR1 SGHDN and CDR2 FVKESK. CDR3 length: 19 residues. Based on the CDR3 plus reference TRBV14 and TRBJ1-5, the full variable domain is EAGVTQFPSHSVIEKGQTVTLRCDPISGHDNLYWYRRVMGKEIKFLLHFVKESKQDESGMPNNRFLAERTGGTYSTLKVQPAELEDSGVYFCASSRRGDRRIYSNQPQHFGDGTRLSIL.

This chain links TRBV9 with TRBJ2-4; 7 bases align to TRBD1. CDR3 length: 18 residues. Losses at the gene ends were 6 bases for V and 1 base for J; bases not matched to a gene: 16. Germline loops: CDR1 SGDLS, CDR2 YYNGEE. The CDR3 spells CASINRNRGPFAKNIQYF. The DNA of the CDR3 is TGTGCCAGCATCAACCGGAACAGGGGTCCGTTCGCCAAAAACATTCAGTACTTC. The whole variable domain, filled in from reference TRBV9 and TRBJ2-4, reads DSGVTQTPKHLITATGQRVTLRCSPRSGDLSVYWYQQSLDQGLQFLIQYYNGEERAKGNILERFSAQQFPDLHSELNLSSLELGDSALYFCASINRNRGPFAKNIQYFGAGTRLSVL.

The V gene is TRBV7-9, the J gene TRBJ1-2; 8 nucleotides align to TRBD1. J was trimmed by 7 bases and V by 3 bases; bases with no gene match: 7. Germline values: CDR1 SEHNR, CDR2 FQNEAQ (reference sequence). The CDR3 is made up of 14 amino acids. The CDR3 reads CASSLDRASSGYTF. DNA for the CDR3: TGTGCCAGCAGCTTGGACAGGGCATCTAGTGGCTACACCTTC.

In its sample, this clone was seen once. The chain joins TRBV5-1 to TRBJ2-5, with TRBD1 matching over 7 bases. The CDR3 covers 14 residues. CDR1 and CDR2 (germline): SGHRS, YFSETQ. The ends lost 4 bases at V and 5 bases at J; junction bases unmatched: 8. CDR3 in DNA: TGCGCCAGCAGCATCAGGGGGTGGCGTGAGACCCAGTACTTC. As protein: CASSIRGWRETQYF.

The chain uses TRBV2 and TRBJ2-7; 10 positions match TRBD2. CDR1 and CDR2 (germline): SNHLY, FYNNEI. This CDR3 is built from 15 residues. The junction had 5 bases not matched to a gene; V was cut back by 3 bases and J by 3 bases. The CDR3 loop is CASSEAGLADYEQYV. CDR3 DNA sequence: TGTGCCAGCAGTGAGGCCGGACTAGCGGACTACGAGCAGTACGTC.

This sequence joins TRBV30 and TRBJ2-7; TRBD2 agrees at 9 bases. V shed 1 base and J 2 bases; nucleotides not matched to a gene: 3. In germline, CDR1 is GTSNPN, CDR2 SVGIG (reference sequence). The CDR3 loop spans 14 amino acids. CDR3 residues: CAWSEAGGPYEQYF. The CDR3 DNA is TGTGCCTGGAGTGAAGCGGGGGGTCCCTACGAGCAGTACTTC.

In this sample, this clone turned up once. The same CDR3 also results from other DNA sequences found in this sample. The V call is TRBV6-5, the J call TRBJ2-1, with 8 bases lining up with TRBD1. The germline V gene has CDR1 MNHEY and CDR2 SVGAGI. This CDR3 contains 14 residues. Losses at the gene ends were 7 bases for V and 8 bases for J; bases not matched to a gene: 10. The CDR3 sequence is CASTLPGGGDEQFF. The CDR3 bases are TGTGCCAGCACCCTACCAGGGGGCGGGGATGAGCAGTTCTTC.

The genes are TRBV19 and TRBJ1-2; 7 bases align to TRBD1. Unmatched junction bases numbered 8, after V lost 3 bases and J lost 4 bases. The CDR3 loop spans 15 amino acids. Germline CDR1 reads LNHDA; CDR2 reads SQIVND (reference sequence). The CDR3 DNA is TGTGCCAGTAGTATTGGGGCAGGGGGACGCTATGGCTACACCTTC. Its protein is CASSIGAGGRYGYTF.

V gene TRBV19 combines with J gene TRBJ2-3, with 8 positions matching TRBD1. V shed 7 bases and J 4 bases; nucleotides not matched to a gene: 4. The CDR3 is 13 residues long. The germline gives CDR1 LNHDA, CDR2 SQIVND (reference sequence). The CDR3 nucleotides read TGTGCCAGTACCACAGGGGGACCAGATACGCAGTATTTT. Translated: CASTTGGPDTQYF.

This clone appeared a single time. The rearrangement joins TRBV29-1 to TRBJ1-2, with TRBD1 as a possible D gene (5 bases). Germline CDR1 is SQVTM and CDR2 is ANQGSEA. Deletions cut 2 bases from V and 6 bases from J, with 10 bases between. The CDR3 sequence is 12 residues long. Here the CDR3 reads CSVEQGGDGYTF. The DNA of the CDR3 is TGCAGCGTTGAACAGGGTGGTGATGGCTACACCTTC.

In DNA, the CDR3 is TGTGCCAGCAGCCAATTATGGAGAAAGGACACCGGGGAGCTGTTTTTT. The encoded protein is CASSQLWRKDTGELFF. The chain combines TRBV14 with TRBJ2-2; the D is unclear. The CDR3 runs to 16 residues. V lost 2 bases and J 3 bases, leaving 13 bases between the germline ends. Germline-derived CDR1 and CDR2 are SGHDN and FVKESK.

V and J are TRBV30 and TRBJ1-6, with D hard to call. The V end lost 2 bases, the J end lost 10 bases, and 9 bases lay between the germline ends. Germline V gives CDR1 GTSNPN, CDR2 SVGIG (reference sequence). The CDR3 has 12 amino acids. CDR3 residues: CAWSWQRSPLHF. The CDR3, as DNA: TGTGCCTGGAGTTGGCAGCGGTCACCCCTCCACTTT.

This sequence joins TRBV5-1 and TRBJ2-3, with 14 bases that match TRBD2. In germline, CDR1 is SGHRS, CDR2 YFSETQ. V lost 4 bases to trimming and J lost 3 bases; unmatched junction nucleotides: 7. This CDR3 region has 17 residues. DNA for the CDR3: TGCGCCAGCAGCCTCTCGGGACTAGCGGGGGTAACAGATACGCAGTATTTT. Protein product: CASSLSGLAGVTDTQYF.

The CDR3 loop is CASSQAPSGGATDTQYF. CDR3 nucleotide sequence: TGTGCCAGCAGCCAAGCACCTAGCGGGGGGGCAACGGATACGCAGTATTTT. V and J are TRBV4-2 and TRBJ2-3, with TRBD2 identical over 12 bases. Germline V gene data show CDR1 as LGHNA and CDR2 as YNFKEQ. CDR3 size: 17 residues. V lost 1 base and J lost 6; bases outside the gene matches: 8.

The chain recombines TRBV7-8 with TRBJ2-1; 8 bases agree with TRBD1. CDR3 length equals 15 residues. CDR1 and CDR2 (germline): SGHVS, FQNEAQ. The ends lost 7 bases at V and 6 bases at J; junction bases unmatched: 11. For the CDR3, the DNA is TGTGCCAGCAAACCTATCCAGGGGGCGCGCAATGAGCAGTTCTTC. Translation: CASKPIQGARNEQFF. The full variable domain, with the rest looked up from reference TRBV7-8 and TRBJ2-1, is GAGVSQSPRYKVAKRGQDVALRCDPISGHVSLFWYQQALGQGPEFLTYFQNEAQLDKSGLPSDRFFAERPEGSVSTLKIQRTQQEDSAVYLCASKPIQGARNEQFFGPGTRLTVL.

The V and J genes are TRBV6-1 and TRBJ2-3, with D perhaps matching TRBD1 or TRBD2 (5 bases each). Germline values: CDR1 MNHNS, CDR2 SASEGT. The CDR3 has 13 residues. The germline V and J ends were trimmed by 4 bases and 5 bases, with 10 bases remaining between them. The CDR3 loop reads CASSGAGRDTQYF. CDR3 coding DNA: TGTGCCAGCAGTGGAGCAGGGAGAGATACGCAGTATTTT.

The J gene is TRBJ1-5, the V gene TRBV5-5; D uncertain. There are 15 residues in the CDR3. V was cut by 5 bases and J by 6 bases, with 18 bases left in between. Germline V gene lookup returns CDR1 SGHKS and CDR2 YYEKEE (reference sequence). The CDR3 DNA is TGTGCCAGCAGTTTATTTACTCGGGCGGGTCAGCCCCAGCATTTT. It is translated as CASSLFTRAGQPQHF.

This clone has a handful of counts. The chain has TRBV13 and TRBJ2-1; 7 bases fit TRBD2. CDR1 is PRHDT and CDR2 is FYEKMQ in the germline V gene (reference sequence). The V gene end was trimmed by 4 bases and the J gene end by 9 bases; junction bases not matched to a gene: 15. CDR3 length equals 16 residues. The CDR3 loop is CASSSAPSGGAVEQFF. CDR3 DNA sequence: TGTGCCAGCAGCTCGGCCCCTAGCGGTGGGGCGGTTGAGCAGTTCTTC.

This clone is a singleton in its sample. Written as DNA, the CDR3 is TGTGCCAGCAGCGACCAGGGGCGGAACACTGAAGCTTTCTTT. It codes for CASSDQGRNTEAFF. This chain uses TRBV7-2 with TRBJ1-1; possible D gene TRBD1, 6 bases. CDR1 is SGHTA and CDR2 is FQGNSA in the germline V gene. V lost 5 bases to trimming and J lost 1 base, with 11 bases between them. The length of the CDR3 is 14 residues.

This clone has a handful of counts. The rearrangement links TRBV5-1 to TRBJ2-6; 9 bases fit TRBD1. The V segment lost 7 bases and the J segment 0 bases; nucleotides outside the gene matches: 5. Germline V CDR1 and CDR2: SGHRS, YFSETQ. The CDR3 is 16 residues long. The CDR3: CASGQGLDSGANVLTF. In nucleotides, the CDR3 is TGCGCCAGCGGACAGGGGCTAGACTCTGGGGCCAACGTCCTGACTTTC. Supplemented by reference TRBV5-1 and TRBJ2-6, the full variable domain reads KAGVTQTPRYLIKTRGQQVTLSCSPISGHRSVSWYQQTPGQGLQFLFEYFSETQRNKGNFPGRFSGRQFSNSRSEMNVSTLELGDSALYLCASGQGLDSGANVLTFGAGSRLTVL.

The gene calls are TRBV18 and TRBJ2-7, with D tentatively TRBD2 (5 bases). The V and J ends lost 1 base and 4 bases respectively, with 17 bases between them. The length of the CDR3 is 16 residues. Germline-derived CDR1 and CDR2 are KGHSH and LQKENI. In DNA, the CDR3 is TGTGCCAGCTCACCACAGAGAAGGACTGTCGAGTACGAGCAGTACTTC. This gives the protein CASSPQRRTVEYEQYF.

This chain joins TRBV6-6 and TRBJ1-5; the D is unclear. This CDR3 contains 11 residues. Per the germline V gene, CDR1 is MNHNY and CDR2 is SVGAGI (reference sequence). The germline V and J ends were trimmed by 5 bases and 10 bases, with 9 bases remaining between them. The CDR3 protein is CASSRFGPQHF. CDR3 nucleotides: TGTGCCAGCAGTCGGTTTGGTCCCCAGCATTTT.

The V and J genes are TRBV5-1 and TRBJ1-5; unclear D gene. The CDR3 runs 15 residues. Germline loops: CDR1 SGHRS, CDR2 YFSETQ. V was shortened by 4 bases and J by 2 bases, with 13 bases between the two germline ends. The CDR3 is CASSPGLGGNQPQHF. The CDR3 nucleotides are TGCGCCAGCAGCCCCGGGCTCGGGGGCAATCAGCCCCAGCATTTT. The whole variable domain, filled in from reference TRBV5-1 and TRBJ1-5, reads KAGVTQTPRYLIKTRGQQVTLSCSPISGHRSVSWYQQTPGQGLQFLFEYFSETQRNKGNFPGRFSGRQFSNSRSEMNVSTLELGDSALYLCASSPGLGGNQPQHFGDGTRLSIL.

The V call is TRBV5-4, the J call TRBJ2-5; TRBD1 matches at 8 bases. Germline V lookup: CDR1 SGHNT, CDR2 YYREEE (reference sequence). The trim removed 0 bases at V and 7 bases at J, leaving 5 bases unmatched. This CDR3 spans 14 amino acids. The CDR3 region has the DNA TGTGCCAGCAGCTTGGATCTCGGGACAGGGACCCAGTACTTC. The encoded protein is CASSLDLGTGTQYF.